The sample holds many counts of the clone carrying this T cell receptor beta chain. What it recognizes is unknown. From germline, CDR1 is SGHRS and CDR2 YFSETQ. The CDR3 is made up of 18 amino acids. After removal of 1 base from V and 7 bases from J, the junction contained 12 bases not matched to a gene. Molecular barcoded adaptors covering alpha/delta and beta/gamma chains were used on approximately 400 ng RNA. TCRdb called the reads again in MiXCR, with one record for every CDR3 protein. The table includes about 40,000 distinct CDR3 sequences, roughly 13% detected once. These data come from a study of read filtering for tumor transcriptome and immune sequencing. Across the whole study: TCR-mapped reads were about 4.05 to 11 million with IR-seq versus about 75 to 1,400 with RNA-seq.

Whole-study findings and limits: Roughly 82% of IR-seq clonotypes had a single read, yet these held about 3.4% of reads. RNA-seq captured clonotypes less deeply and reliably than IR-seq.

Sequences were obtained from a population of CD138-negative cells sorted from bone marrow. This TCR derives from a donor older than 35 with multiple myeloma. This rearrangement joins TRBV5-1 to TRBJ2-2, with TRBD1 matching 11 bases. The CDR3 bases are TGCGCCAGCAGCTTGCATCCCCTGGACAGGGGGCTTCACGGGGAGCTGTTTTTT. It translates to CASSLHPLDRGLHGELFF.